The 22 T cell receptor beta chains below were found in one sample sequenced in a study of cytomegalovirus exposure and HLA in healthy donors. PCR used 60 Vbeta primers and 13 Jbeta primers. Only in-frame clones appear in the TCRdb table, and some are missing; sequencing was by immunoSEQ multiplex PCR. This sample's table has over 100,000 clones. Sample: PBMCs. Every receptor here comes from a man younger than 35 in good health and CMV-seronegative.

This chain links TRBV5-8 with TRBJ1-4; 7 nucleotides align to TRBD1. Germline V gives CDR1 SGHTS, CDR2 YDEGEE. The ends lost 7 bases at V and 5 bases at J; junction bases unmatched: 8. The CDR3 sequence is 14 residues long. The CDR3 DNA follows: TGTGCCAGCGTAACAGGGGTCGCCAATGAAAAACTGTTTTTT. Its translation is CASVTGVANEKLFF.

The J gene is TRBJ2-6, the V gene TRBV7-9, with D hard to call. V was shortened by 2 bases and J by 4 bases, with 6 bases between the two germline ends. Germline lookup yields CDR1 SEHNR and CDR2 FQNEAQ (reference sequence). The CDR3 loop spans 14 amino acids. CDR3 in amino acids: CASSLTVGANVLTF. In DNA form, the CDR3 reads TGTGCCAGCAGCTTAACTGTGGGGGCCAACGTCCTGACTTTC.

The V and J genes are TRBV4-1 and TRBJ1-1, with D unresolved. The CDR3 extends over 13 amino acids. V gave up 7 bases and J gave up 5 bases, with 14 bases separating them. Germline values: CDR1 MGHRA, CDR2 YSYEKL. As DNA, the CDR3 is TGCGCCAGCACCTTCAACGGGTTAACTGAAGCTTTCTTT. This codes for CASTFNGLTEAFF.

The chain carries TRBV4-3 and TRBJ1-6; D is unclear. Germline V CDR1 and CDR2: LGHNA, YSLEER. V was pared by 0 bases and J by 0 bases, with 9 bases between. The CDR3 has 17 residues. The CDR3 region is CASSQDIGSSYNSPLHF. The CDR3 nucleotides read TGCGCCAGCAGCCAAGATATAGGGAGCTCCTATAATTCACCCCTCCACTTT.

The chain uses TRBV5-1 and TRBJ2-7; no clear D. Germline V lookup: CDR1 SGHRS, CDR2 YFSETQ. The CDR3 sequence is 12 residues long. V lost 3 bases and J 4 bases, leaving 8 bases between the germline ends. This CDR3 reads CASSSNGYEQYF. The CDR3 nucleotides are TGCGCCAGCAGCTCCAACGGGTACGAGCAGTACTTC.

Here the CDR3 reads CASSYSAGTYEQYF. CDR3 bases: TGTGCCAGCAGTTACTCGGCAGGGACCTACGAGCAGTACTTC. The rearrangement joins TRBV6-6 to TRBJ2-7; a weak D match, TRBD1 (5 bases). This CDR3 has 14 amino acids. V shed 0 bases and J shed 2 bases, with 8 bases lying between them. CDR1 is MNHNY, CDR2 SVGAGI, per germline (reference sequence).

The rearrangement links TRBV28 to TRBJ1-5; 10 positions agree with TRBD1. CDR1 and CDR2 from the germline V gene are MDHEN and SYDVKM. After removal of 5 bases from V and 5 bases from J, the junction contained 9 bases not matched to a gene. The CDR3 runs 16 residues. This chain's CDR3 is CASSPRVGTGDQPQHF. The CDR3 DNA reads as TGTGCCAGCAGTCCCCGGGTTGGGACAGGGGATCAGCCCCAGCATTTT.

The genes are TRBV27 and TRBJ2-1, with D unresolved. This CDR3 region has 13 residues. The germline CDR1 and CDR2 sequences are MNHEY and SMNVEV (reference sequence). Trimming removed 6 bases from V and 6 bases from J, with 12 bases in between. The CDR3, as DNA: TGTGCCAGCAGGGAGTTCCCCCGCAATGAGCAGTTCTTC. It translates to CASREFPRNEQFF.

The chain recombines TRBV9 with TRBJ2-5; D gene uncertain. CDR1 and CDR2 (germline): SGDLS, YYNGEE. Deletions cut 0 bases from V and 5 bases from J, with 11 bases between. The CDR3 runs 14 residues. In DNA, the CDR3 is TGTGCCAGCAGCGTAGGAGGTAGCAAGGAGACCCAGTACTTC. This codes for CASSVGGSKETQYF.

This chain joins TRBV5-4 and TRBJ2-7; 13 bases match TRBD2. The CDR3 is 19 amino acids. The germline V gene encodes CDR1 SGHNT and CDR2 YYREEE (reference sequence). V was pared by 7 bases and J by 5 bases, with 21 bases of the junction left unmatched. CDR3 in amino acids: CASGGGPGTSGIQHHEQYF. CDR3 sequence (DNA): TGTGCCAGCGGAGGGGGCCCAGGGACTAGCGGGATACAGCACCACGAGCAGTACTTC.

The chain has TRBV15 and TRBJ1-3; 9 positions match TRBD1. Germline CDR1 reads LNHNV; CDR2 reads YYDKDF (reference sequence). The V segment lost 4 bases and the J segment 4 bases; nucleotides outside the gene matches: 11. This CDR3 contains 17 residues. The chain's CDR3 is CATSTRDRVSLGNTIYF. The DNA for the CDR3 is TGTGCCACCAGCACAAGGGACAGGGTCTCGTTAGGAAACACCATATATTTT. Full variable domain (remainder filled in from reference TRBV15 and TRBJ1-3): DAMVIQNPRYQVTQFGKPVTLSCSQTLNHNVMYWYQQKSSQAPKLLFHYYDKDFNNEADTPDNFQSRRPNTSFCFLDIRSPGLGDTAMYLCATSTRDRVSLGNTIYFGEGSWLTVV.

The chain uses TRBV6-6 and TRBJ1-1; 8 bases line up with TRBD1. The CDR3 has 12 amino acids. The V gene's germline CDR1 is MNHNY and CDR2 SVGAGI (reference sequence). The trim removed 7 bases at V and 8 bases at J, leaving 6 bases unmatched. In nucleotides, the CDR3 is TGTGCCAGCAATAAACAGGGGGAGGAAGCTTTCTTT. Protein sequence: CASNKQGEEAFF.

The chain links TRBV12-5 to TRBJ2-2, with D possibly TRBD2 on 6 matching bases. V was cut by 0 bases and J by 2 bases, with 25 bases left in between. Germline CDR1 reads LGHNT; CDR2 reads FRNRAP. This CDR3 has 21 residues. The chain's CDR3 is CASGLVELGVGPGTNTGELFF. The DNA of the CDR3 is TGTGCTAGTGGTTTGGTAGAGCTAGGAGTAGGACCGGGGACTAACACCGGGGAGCTGTTTTTT.

The chain combines TRBV19 with TRBJ1-5; the D is unclear. Germline CDR1 reads LNHDA; CDR2 reads SQIVND (reference sequence). The CDR3 is made up of 13 amino acids. Trimming pared 7 bases from V and 3 bases from J, leaving 10 bases between. The CDR3 region has the DNA TGTGCCAGTACTTGGGCCGACAATCAGCCCCAGCATTTT. Amino acid sequence: CASTWADNQPQHF.

The chain links TRBV28 to TRBJ1-1, with D unclear. Trimming shortened V by 5 bases and J by 5 bases, and 12 bases separated the two germline ends. Germline V gives CDR1 MDHEN, CDR2 SYDVKM. The CDR3 runs 13 residues. CDR3 in amino acids: CASSPPGRTEAFF. The CDR3 bases are TGTGCCAGCAGTCCTCCAGGTAGGACTGAAGCTTTCTTT.

The chain employs TRBV29-1 and TRBJ2-2; tentative D call: TRBD2 (5 bases). V lost 7 bases to trimming and J lost 1 base, with 13 bases between them. CDR3 length equals 14 residues. CDR1 and CDR2 from the germline V gene are SQVTM and ANQGSEA. The CDR3: CSALSAGNTGELFF. The CDR3 nucleotides read TGCAGCGCTCTGAGCGCGGGGAACACCGGGGAGCTGTTTTTT.

The V and J genes are TRBV7-2 and TRBJ2-7; 8 nucleotides match TRBD2. Germline V gene lookup returns CDR1 SGHTA and CDR2 FQGNSA. J gave up 4 bases and V 2 bases, and 4 bases lay outside the gene matches. This CDR3 is 14 amino acids long. The CDR3 nucleotides are TGTGCCAGCAGCTTAAGCGGGGGAGCTTACGAGCAGTACTTC. This sequence encodes CASSLSGGAYEQYF. Full variable domain (missing parts from reference TRBV7-2 and TRBJ2-7): GAGVSQSPSNKVTEKGKDVELRCDPISGHTALYWYRQSLGQGLEFLIYFQGNSAPDKSGLPSDRFSAERTGGSVSTLTIQRTQQEDSAVYLCASSLSGGAYEQYFGPGTRLTVT.

The V gene is TRBV28, the J gene TRBJ1-2, with TRBD1 as a possible D gene (6 bases). The CDR3 contains 15 residues. Per germline, CDR1 MDHEN and CDR2 SYDVKM. V was cut by 8 bases and J by 5 bases, with 21 bases left in between. The CDR3 sequence is CASQYPLGGVYGYTF. DNA for the CDR3: TGTGCCAGCCAATACCCTCTTGGGGGCGTTTATGGCTACACCTTC.

This chain joins TRBV5-4 and TRBJ1-2; 8 bases line up with TRBD1. V lost 7 bases, J lost 2 bases, and 10 bases stayed unmatched. The germline V gene encodes CDR1 SGHNT and CDR2 YYREEE (reference sequence). The CDR3 runs 15 residues. The CDR3 DNA is TGTGCCAGCGGCGGACAGGGCCTCACGAACTATGGCTACACCTTC. Residues: CASGGQGLTNYGYTF.

The chain uses TRBV18 and TRBJ1-1; the D gene is possibly TRBD1 (6 bases). V lost 2 bases, J lost 7 bases, and 20 bases lay in between. Germline V lookup: CDR1 KGHSH, CDR2 LQKENI. The CDR3 contains 16 residues. As DNA, the CDR3 is TGTGCCAGCTCACCAGAGGGGGGACTAACTCCATATGAAGCTTTCTTT. Its translation is CASSPEGGLTPYEAFF.

The chain employs TRBV18 and TRBJ1-5; D uncertain. This CDR3 region has 13 residues. V lost 5 bases to trimming and J lost 7 bases, with 12 bases between them. Germline assignment: CDR1 KGHSH and CDR2 LQKENI. Written as DNA, the CDR3 is TGTGCCAGCTCAGGCGGCAACGGACAGCCCCAGCATTTT. Its protein is CASSGGNGQPQHF. Filled out from reference TRBV18 and TRBJ1-5, the complete variable domain reads NAGVMQNPRHLVRRRGQEARLRCSPMKGHSHVYWYRQLPEEGLKFMVYLQKENIIDESGMPKERFSAEFPKEGPSILRIQQVVRGDSAAYFCASSGGNGQPQHFGDGTRLSIL.

The chain is built from TRBV2 and TRBJ2-7; 10 nucleotides align to TRBD1. CDR1 is SNHLY, CDR2 FYNNEI, per germline. V lost 6 bases and J lost 5; bases outside the gene matches: 10. The CDR3 runs to 15 residues. CDR3 bases: TGTGCCAGCAGGACAGGGGGGACAGGGGACCACGAGCAGTACTTC. It is translated as CASRTGGTGDHEQYF.